This record looks at one T cell receptor (beta chain) sequence and its context. This sample is drawn from a study of technical replicates of blood from several donors. The germline V gene has CDR1 SGHNT and CDR2 YYREEE (reference sequence). The V and J ends lost 4 bases and 8 bases, in that order; junction bases with no gene match: 6. This CDR3 is 13 amino acids long. Measured with immunoSEQ multiplex PCR; TCRdb has only the in-frame clones, and not every one. Of roughly 90,000 clones listed, 90% to 96% are singletons. The origin of this receptor is a human donor in good health. Sequenced: T cells isolated from PBMCs. J is TRBJ1-1 and V is TRBV5-4, with 9 bases fitting TRBD1. The CDR3 DNA reads as TGTGCCAGCAGCACACTACAGGGGGCCGAAGCTTTCTTT. The encoded protein is CASSTLQGAEAFF.